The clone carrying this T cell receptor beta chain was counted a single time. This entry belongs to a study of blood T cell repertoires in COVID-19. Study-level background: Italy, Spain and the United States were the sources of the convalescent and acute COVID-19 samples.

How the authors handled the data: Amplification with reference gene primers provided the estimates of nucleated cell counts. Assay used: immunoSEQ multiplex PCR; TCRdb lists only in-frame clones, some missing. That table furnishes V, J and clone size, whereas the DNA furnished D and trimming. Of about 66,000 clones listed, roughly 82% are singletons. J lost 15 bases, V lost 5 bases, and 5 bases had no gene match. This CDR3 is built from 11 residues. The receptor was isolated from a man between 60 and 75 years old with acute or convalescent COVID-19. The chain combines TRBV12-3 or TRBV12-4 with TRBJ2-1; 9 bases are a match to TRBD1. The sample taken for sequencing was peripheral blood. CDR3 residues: CASSIGTGLFF. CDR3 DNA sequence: TGTGCCAGCAGTATAGGGACAGGGCTGTTCTTC.